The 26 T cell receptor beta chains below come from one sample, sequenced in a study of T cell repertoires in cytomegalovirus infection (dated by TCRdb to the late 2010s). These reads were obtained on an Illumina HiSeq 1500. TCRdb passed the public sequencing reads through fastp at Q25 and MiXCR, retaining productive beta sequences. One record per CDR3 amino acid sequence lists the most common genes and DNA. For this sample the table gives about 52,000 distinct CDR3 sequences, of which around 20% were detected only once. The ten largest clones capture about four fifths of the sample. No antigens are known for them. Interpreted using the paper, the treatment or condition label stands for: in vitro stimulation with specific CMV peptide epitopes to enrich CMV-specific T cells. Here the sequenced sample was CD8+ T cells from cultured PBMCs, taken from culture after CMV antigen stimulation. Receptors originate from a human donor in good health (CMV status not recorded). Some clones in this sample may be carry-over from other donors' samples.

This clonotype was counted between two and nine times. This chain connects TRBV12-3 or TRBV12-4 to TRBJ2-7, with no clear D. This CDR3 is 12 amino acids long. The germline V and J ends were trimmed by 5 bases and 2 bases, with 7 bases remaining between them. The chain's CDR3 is CASSIGPYEQYF. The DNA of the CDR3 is TGTGCCAGCAGTATCGGCCCCTACGAGCAGTACTTC.

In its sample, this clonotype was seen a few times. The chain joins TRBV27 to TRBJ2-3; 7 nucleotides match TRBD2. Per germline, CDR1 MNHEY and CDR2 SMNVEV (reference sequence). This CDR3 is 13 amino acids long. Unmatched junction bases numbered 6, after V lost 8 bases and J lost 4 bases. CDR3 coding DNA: TGTGCCAGCCAAAGGGGAGGGTCAGATACGCAGTATTTT. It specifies CASQRGGSDTQYF.

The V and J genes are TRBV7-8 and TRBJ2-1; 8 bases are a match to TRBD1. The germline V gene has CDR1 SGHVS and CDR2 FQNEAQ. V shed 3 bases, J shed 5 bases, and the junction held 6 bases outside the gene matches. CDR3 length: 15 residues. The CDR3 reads CASSFQQGEDNEQFF. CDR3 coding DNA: TGTGCCAGCAGCTTCCAACAGGGGGAAGACAATGAGCAGTTCTTC. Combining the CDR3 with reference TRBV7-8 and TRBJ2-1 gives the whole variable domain GAGVSQSPRYKVAKRGQDVALRCDPISGHVSLFWYQQALGQGPEFLTYFQNEAQLDKSGLPSDRFFAERPEGSVSTLKIQRTQQEDSAVYLCASSFQQGEDNEQFFGPGTRLTVL.

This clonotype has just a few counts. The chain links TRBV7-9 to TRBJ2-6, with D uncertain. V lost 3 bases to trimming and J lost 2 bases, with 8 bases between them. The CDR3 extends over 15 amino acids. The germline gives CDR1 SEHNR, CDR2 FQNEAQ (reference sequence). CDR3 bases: TGTGCCAGCAGCTTCCCTTTAACTGGGGCCAACGTCCTGACTTTC. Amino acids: CASSFPLTGANVLTF.

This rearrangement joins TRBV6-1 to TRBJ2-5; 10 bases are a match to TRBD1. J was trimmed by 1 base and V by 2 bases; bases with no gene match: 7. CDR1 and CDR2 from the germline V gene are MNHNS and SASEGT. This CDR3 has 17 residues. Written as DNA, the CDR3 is TGTGCCAGCAGTGAACTCCGGGACAGGGGCCCCCAAGAGACCCAGTACTTC. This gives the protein CASSELRDRGPQETQYF.

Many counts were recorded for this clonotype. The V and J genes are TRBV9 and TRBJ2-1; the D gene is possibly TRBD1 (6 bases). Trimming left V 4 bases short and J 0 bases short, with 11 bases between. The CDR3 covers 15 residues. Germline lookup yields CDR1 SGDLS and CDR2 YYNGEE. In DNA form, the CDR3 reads TGTGCCAGCAGCTTCCGGGACAACTCCTACAATGAGCAGTTCTTC. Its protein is CASSFRDNSYNEQFF.

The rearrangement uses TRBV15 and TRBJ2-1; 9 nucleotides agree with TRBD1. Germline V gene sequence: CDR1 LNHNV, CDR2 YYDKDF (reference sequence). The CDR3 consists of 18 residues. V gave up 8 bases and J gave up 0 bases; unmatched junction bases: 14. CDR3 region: CATGRDRAFGPSYNEQFF. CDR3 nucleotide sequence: TGTGCCACCGGCCGGGACAGGGCTTTCGGGCCCTCCTACAATGAGCAGTTCTTC. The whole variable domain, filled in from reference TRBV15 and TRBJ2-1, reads DAMVIQNPRYQVTQFGKPVTLSCSQTLNHNVMYWYQQKSSQAPKLLFHYYDKDFNNEADTPDNFQSRRPNTSFCFLDIRSPGLGDTAMYLCATGRDRAFGPSYNEQFFGPGTRLTVL.

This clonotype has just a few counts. CDR3 amino acids: CASSQATLLSTDTQYF. The CDR3 DNA reads as TGTGCCAGCAGCCAAGCGACTTTGCTTAGCACAGATACGCAGTATTTT. The chain links TRBV4-2 to TRBJ2-3; D is uncertain. This CDR3 contains 16 residues. In germline, CDR1 is LGHNA, CDR2 YNFKEQ. The germline V and J ends were trimmed by 1 base and 0 bases, with 11 bases remaining between them.

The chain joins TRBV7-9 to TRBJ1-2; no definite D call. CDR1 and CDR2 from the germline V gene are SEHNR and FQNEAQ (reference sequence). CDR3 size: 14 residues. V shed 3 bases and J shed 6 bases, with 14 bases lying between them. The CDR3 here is CASSFDWVGNGYTF. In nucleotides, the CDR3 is TGTGCCAGCAGCTTTGATTGGGTTGGGAATGGCTACACCTTC.

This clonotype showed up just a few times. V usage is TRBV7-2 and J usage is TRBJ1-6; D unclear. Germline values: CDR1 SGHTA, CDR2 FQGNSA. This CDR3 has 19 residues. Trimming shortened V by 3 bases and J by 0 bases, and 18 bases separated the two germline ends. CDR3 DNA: TGTGCCAGCAGCTTCGGTTGGCGAGGCCCGAGCTCCTATAATTCACCCCTCCACTTT. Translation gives CASSFGWRGPSSYNSPLHF.

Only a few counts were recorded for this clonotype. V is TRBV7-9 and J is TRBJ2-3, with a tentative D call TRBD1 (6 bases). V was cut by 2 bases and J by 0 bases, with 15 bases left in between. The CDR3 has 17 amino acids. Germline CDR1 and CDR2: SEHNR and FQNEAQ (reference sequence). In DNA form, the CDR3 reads TGTGCCAGCAGCTTACCCTCCGGGACATTCAGCACAGATACGCAGTATTTT. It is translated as CASSLPSGTFSTDTQYF.

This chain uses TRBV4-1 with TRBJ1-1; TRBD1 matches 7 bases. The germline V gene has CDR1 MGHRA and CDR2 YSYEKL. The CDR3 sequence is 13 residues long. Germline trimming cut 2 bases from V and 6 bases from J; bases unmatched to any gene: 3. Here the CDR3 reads CASSQFGQAEAFF. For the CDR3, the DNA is TGCGCCAGCAGCCAATTTGGACAGGCTGAAGCTTTCTTT.

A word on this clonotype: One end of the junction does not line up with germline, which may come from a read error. CDR3 loop: CASSFNSADPAYDYTF. CDR3 coding DNA: TGTGCCAGCAGCTTTAACTCCGCCGATCCGGCTTATGACTACACCTTC. The chain employs TRBV11-2 and TRBJ1-2, with unresolved D. Germline-derived CDR1 and CDR2 are SGHAT and FQNNGV. The CDR3 length is 16 residues.

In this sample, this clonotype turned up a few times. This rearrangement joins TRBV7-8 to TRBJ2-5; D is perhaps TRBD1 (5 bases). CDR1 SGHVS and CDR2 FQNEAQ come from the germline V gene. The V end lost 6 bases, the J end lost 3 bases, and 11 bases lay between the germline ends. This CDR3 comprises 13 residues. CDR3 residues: CASSYQGEETQYF. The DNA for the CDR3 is TGTGCCAGCAGTTACCAGGGTGAAGAGACCCAGTACTTC.

The CDR3: CSARGTSGNYNEQFF. As DNA, the CDR3 is TGCAGTGCTAGAGGGACTAGCGGAAACTACAATGAGCAGTTCTTC. The genes are TRBV20-1 and TRBJ2-1; 10 bases line up with TRBD2. With V trimmed by 1 base and J by 3 bases, 3 bases remained unmatched. CDR1 and CDR2 from the germline V gene are DFQATT and SNEGSKA (reference sequence). This CDR3 is 15 amino acids long.

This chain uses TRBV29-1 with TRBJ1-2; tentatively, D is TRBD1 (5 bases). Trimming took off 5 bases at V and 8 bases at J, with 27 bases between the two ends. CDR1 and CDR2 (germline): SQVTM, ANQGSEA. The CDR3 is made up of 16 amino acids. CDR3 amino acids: CSVHTPGRLGPGGYTF. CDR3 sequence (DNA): TGCAGCGTTCATACCCCGGGACGGTTAGGTCCGGGAGGCTACACCTTC.

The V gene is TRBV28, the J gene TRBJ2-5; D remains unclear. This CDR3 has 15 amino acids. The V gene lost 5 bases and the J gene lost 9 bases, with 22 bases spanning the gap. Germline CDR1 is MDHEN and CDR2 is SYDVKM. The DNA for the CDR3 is TGTGCCAGCAGTCCCCGACACCCCCCGTCTTCGGCCCAGTACTTC. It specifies CASSPRHPPSSAQYF.

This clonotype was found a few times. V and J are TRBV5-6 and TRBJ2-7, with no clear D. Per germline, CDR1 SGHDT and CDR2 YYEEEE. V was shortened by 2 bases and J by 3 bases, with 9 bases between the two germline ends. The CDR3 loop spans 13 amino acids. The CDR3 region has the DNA TGTGCCAGCAGCTTTCGGGTTATCTACGAGCAGTACTTC. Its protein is CASSFRVIYEQYF. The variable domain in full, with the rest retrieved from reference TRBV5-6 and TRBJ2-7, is DAGVTQSPTHLIKTRGQQVTLRCSPKSGHDTVSWYQQALGQGPQFIFQYYEEEERQRGNFPDRFSGHQFPNYSSELNVNALLLGDSALYLCASSFRVIYEQYFGPGTRLTVT.

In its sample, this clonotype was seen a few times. CDR3 nucleotide sequence: TGTGCCAGCAGTCTCGGGGGGTACCTCTCCTACGAGCAGTACTTC. This translates into CASSLGGYLSYEQYF. This sequence joins TRBV7-2 and TRBJ2-7; 7 nucleotides agree with TRBD2. The V segment lost 6 bases and the J segment 0 bases; nucleotides outside the gene matches: 8. This CDR3 has 15 residues. The germline V gene has CDR1 SGHTA and CDR2 FQGNSA.

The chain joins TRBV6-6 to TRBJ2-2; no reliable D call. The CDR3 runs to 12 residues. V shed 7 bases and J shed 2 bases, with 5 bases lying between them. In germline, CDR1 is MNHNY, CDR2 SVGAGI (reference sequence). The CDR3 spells CASTSNTGELFF. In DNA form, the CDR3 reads TGTGCCAGCACTTCTAACACCGGGGAGCTGTTTTTT.

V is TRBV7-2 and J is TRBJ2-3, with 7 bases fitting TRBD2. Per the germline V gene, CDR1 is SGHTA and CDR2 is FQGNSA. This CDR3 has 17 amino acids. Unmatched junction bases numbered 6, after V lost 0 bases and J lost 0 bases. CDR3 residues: CASSLAASGTSTDTQYF. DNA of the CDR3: TGTGCCAGCAGCTTAGCGGCTAGCGGCACTAGCACAGATACGCAGTATTTT.

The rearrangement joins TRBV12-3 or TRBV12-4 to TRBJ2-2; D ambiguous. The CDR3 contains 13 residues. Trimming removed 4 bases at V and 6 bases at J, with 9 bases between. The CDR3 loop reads CASSWVKAGELFF. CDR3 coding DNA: TGTGCCAGCAGTTGGGTTAAGGCCGGGGAGCTGTTTTTT.

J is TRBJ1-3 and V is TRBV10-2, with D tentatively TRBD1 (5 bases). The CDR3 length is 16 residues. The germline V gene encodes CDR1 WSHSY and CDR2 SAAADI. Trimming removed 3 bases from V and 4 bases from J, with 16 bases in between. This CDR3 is CASSDSGGAYGNTIYF. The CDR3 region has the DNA TGCGCCAGCAGTGATAGTGGAGGGGCGTACGGAAACACCATATATTTT.

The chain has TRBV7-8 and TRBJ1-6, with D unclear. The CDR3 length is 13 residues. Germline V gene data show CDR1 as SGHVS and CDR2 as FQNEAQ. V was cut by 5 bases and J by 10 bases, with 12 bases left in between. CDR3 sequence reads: CASSPPTGSPLHF. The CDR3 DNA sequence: TGTGCCAGCAGCCCCCCAACTGGGTCACCCCTCCACTTT.

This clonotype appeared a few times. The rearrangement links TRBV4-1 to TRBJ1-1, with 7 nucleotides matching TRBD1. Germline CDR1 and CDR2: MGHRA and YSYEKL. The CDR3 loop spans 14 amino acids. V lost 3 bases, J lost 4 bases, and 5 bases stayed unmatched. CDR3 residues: CASSHNRGSTEAFF. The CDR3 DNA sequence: TGCGCCAGCAGCCATAACAGGGGTTCCACTGAAGCTTTCTTT.

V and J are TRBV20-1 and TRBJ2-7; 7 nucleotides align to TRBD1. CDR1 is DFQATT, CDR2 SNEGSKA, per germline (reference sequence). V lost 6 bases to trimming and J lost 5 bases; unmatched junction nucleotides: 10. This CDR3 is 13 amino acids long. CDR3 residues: CSAAQGNVDEQYF. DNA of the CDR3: TGCAGTGCCGCACAGGGGAATGTGGACGAGCAGTACTTC.